The T cell receptor (beta chain) described here comes from a study of cytomegalovirus exposure and HLA in healthy donors. The study, taken as a whole, reports: Looking again later, the authors saw that most CMV-associated TCR beta chains seemed HLA-restricted.

PCR was performed using 60 Vbeta and 13 Jbeta primers. Original data processing: A later analysis tallied 65 million to 85 million unique TCR beta chains, around 10 million of them shared. Sequencing was performed with immunoSEQ multiplex PCR; in TCRdb, only in-frame clones are kept and a portion is missing. That table furnishes V, J and clone size, whereas the DNA furnished D and trimming. The sample yields approximately 190,000 clones, about 77% seen once. In its sample, this clone was seen a few times. Its target is unknown. The germline V gene encodes CDR1 SNHLY and CDR2 FYNNEI. The V and J ends lost 3 bases and 8 bases respectively, with 13 bases between them. The CDR3 has 13 residues.

V gene TRBV2 combines with J gene TRBJ1-2; D not certain. Sequencing was performed on PBMCs. This sequence originates from a woman in her twenties or thirties in good health and CMV-seropositive. The CDR3, as DNA: TGTGCCAGCAGTGACGTCGCCCGGTCCGGCTACACCTTC. Protein product: CASSDVARSGYTF. The complete variable domain, with remaining parts taken from reference TRBV2 and TRBJ1-2, reads EPEVTQTPSHQVTQMGQEVILRCVPISNHLYFYWYRQILGQKVEFLVSFYNNEISEKSEIFDDQFSVERPDGSNFTLKIRSTKLEDSAMYFCASSDVARSGYTFGSGTRLTVV.